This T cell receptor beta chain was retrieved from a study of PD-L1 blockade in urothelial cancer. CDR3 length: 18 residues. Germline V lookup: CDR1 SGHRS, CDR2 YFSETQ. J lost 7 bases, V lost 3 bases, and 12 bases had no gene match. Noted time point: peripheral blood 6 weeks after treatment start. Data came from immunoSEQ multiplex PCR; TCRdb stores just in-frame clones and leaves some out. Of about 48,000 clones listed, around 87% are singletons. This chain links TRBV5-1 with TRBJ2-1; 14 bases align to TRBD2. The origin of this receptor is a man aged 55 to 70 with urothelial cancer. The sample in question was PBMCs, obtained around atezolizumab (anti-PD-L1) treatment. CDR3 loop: CASSYRTSGGPGGNEQFF. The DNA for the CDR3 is TGCGCCAGCAGCTACAGGACTAGCGGGGGGCCAGGAGGGAATGAGCAGTTCTTC.